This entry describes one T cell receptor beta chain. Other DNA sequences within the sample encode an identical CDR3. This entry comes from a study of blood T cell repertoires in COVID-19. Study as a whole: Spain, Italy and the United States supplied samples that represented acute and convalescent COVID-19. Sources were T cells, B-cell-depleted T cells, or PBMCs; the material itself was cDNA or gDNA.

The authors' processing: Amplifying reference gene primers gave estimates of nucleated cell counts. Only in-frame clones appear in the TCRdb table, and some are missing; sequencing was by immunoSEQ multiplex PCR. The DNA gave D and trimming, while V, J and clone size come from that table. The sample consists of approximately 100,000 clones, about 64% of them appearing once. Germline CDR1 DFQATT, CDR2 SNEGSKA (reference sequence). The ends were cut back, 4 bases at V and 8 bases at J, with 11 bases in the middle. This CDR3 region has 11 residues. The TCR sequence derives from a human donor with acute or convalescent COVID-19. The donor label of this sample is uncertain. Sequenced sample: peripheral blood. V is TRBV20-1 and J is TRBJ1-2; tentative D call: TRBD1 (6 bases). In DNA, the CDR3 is TGCAGTGCTACAGGTGGGGGCGGCTACACCTTC. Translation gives CSATGGGGYTF.